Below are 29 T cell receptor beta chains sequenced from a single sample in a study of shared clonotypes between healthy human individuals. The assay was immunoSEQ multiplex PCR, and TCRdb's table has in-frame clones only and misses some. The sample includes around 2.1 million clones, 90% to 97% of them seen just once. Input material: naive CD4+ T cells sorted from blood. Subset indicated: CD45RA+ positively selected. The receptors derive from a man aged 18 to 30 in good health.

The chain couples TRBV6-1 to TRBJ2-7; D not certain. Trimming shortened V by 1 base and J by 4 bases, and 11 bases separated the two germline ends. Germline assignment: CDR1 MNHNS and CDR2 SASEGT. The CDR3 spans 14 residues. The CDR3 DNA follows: TGTGCCAGCAGTGAAGTGGTGTTCCGGTACGAGCAGTACTTC. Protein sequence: CASSEVVFRYEQYF.

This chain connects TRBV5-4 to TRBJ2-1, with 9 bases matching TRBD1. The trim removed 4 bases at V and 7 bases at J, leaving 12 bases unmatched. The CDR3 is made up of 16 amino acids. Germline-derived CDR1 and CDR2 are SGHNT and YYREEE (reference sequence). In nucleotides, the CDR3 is TGTGCCAGCAGCGTAGGACAGGGGCCTCCTCAAAATGAGCAGTTCTTC. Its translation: CASSVGQGPPQNEQFF.

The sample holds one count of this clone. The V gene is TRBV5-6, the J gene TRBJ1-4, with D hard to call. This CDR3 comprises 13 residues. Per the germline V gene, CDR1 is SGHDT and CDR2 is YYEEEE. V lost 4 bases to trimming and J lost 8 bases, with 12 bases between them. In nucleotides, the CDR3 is TGTGCCAGCAGCGGGAAGATCGGGGAAAAACTGTTTTTT. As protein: CASSGKIGEKLFF.

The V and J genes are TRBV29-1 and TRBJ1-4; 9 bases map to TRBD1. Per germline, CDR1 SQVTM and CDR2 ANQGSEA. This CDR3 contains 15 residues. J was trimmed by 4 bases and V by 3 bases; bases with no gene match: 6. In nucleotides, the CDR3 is TGCAGCGTTGAGTACAGGGGGCCTGGTAATGAAAAACTGTTTTTT. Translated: CSVEYRGPGNEKLFF. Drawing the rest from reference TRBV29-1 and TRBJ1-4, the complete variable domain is SAVISQKPSRDICQRGTSLTIQCQVDSQVTMMFWYRQQPGQSLTLIATANQGSEATYESGFVIDKFPISRPNLTFSTLTVSNMSPEDSSIYLCSVEYRGPGNEKLFFGSGTQLSVL.

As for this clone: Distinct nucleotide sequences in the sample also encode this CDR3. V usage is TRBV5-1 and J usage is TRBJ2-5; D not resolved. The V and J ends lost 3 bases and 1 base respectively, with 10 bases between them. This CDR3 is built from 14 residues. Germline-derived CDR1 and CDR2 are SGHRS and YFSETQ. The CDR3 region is CASSSTTGQETQYF. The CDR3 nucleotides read TGCGCCAGCAGCTCGACGACTGGCCAAGAGACCCAGTACTTC.

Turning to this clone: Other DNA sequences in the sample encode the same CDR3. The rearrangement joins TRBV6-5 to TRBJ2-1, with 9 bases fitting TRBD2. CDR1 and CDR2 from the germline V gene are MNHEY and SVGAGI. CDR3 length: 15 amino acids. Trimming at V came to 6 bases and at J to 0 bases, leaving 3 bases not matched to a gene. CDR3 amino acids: CASRYSGSSYNEQFF. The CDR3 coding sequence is TGTGCCAGCAGATATAGCGGGAGCTCCTACAATGAGCAGTTCTTC.

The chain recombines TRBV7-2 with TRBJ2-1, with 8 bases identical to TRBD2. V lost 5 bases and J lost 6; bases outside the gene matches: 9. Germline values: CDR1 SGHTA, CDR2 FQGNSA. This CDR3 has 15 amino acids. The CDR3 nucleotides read TGTGCCAGCAGCCAGCAGGCGCTAGCGGGCAATGAGCAGTTCTTC. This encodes CASSQQALAGNEQFF.

The CDR3 region has the DNA TGTGCCAGCAAGGCGGAGGTGTACAGGGGGGTCCCCACTGAAGCTTTCTTT. Protein product: CASKAEVYRGVPTEAFF. This chain links TRBV6-7 with TRBJ1-1; 8 nucleotides line up with TRBD1. TRBV6-7 is sorted into the ORF group, with uncertain function. CDR3 length: 17 residues. V lost 7 bases to trimming and J lost 4 bases; unmatched junction nucleotides: 17.

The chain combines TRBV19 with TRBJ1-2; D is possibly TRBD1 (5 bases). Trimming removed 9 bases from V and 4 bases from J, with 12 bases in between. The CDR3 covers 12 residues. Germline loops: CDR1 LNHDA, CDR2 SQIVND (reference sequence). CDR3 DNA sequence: TGTGCCAGCCGGGGCCCCAGCTATGGCTACACCTTC. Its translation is CASRGPSYGYTF.

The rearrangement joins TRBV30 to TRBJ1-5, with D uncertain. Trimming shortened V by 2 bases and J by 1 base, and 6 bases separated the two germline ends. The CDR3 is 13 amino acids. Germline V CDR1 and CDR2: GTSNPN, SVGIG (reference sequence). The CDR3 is CAWSMGSNQPQHF. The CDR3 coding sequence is TGTGCCTGGAGTATGGGCAGCAATCAGCCCCAGCATTTT.

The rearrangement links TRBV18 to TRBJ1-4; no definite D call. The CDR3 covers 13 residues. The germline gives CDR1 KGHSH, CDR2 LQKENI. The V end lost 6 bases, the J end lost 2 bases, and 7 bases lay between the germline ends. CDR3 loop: CASSYATNEKLFF. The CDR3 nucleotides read TGTGCCAGCTCCTATGCCACTAATGAAAAACTGTTTTTT.

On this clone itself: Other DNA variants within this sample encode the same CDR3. The CDR3, as DNA: TGCGCCAGCAGCTTGGGACCCGAAGCTTTCTTT. The encoded protein is CASSLGPEAFF. The chain has TRBV5-1 and TRBJ1-1, with D unclear. From germline, CDR1 is SGHRS and CDR2 YFSETQ. The CDR3 covers 11 residues. V shed 0 bases and J shed 8 bases, with 5 bases lying between them.

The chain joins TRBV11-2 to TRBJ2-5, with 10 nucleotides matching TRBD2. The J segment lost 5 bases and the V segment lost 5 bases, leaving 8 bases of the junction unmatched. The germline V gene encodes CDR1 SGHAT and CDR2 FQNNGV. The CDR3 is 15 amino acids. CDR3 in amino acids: CASSRPAGGTETQYF. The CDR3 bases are TGTGCCAGCAGCCGCCCAGCGGGAGGGACTGAGACCCAGTACTTC.

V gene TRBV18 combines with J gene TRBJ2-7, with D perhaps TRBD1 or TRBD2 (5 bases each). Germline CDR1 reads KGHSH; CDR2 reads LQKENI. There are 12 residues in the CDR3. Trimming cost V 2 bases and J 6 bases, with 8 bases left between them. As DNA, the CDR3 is TGTGCCAGCTCACCAGGGACCTTCGAGCAGTACTTC. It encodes CASSPGTFEQYF. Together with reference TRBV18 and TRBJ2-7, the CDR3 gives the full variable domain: NAGVMQNPRHLVRRRGQEARLRCSPMKGHSHVYWYRQLPEEGLKFMVYLQKENIIDESGMPKERFSAEFPKEGPSILRIQQVVRGDSAAYFCASSPGTFEQYFGPGTRLTVT.

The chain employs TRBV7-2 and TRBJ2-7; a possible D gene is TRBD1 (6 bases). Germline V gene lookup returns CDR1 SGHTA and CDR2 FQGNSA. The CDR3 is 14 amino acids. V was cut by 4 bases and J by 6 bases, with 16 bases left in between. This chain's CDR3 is CASSSRSGAGEQYF. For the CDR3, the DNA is TGTGCCAGCAGCTCTAGATCAGGGGCAGGCGAGCAGTACTTC.

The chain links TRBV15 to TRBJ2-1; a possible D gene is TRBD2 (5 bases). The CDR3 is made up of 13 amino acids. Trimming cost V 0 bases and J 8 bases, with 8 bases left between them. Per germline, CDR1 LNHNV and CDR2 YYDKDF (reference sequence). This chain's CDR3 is CATSRDLGDEQFF. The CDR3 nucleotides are TGTGCCACCAGCAGAGATCTCGGGGATGAGCAGTTCTTC.

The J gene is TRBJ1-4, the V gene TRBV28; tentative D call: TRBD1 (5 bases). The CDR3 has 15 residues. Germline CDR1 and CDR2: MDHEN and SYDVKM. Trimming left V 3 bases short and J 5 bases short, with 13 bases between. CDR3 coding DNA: TGTGCCAGCAGTTTCCGAGGGGCGCGGAATGAAAAACTGTTTTTT. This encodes CASSFRGARNEKLFF.

The CDR3 sequence is CASSQGLAYEQYF. The CDR3 nucleotides read TGTGCCAGCTCTCAGGGACTAGCCTACGAGCAGTACTTC. The chain couples TRBV18 to TRBJ2-7; 8 bases are a match to TRBD2. Germline V gene data show CDR1 as KGHSH and CDR2 as LQKENI. The CDR3 runs to 13 residues. V shed 6 bases, J shed 2 bases, and the junction held 3 bases outside the gene matches.

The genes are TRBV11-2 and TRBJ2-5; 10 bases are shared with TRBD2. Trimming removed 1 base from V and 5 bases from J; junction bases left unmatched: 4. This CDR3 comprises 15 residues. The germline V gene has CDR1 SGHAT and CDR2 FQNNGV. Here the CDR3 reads CASSLVGLAHETQYF. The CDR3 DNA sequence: TGTGCCAGCAGCTTAGTGGGACTAGCGCATGAGACCCAGTACTTC. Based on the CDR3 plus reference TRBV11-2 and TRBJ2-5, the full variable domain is EAGVAQSPRYKIIEKRQSVAFWCNPISGHATLYWYQQILGQGPKLLIQFQNNGVVDDSQLPKDRFSAERLKGVDSTLKIQPAKLEDSAVYLCASSLVGLAHETQYFGPGTRLLVL.

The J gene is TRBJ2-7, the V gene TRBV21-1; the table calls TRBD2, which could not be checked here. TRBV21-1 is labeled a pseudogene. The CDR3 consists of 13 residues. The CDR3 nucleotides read TGTGCCAGCAGCAAATCGAAGGCGGGCGAGCAGTACTTC. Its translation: CASSKSKAGEQYF.

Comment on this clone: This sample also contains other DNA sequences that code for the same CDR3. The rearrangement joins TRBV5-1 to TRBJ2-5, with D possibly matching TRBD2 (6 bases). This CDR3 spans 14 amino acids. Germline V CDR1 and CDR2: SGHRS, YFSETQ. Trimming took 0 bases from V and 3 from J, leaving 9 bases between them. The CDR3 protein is CASSLDGGKETQYF. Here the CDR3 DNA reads TGCGCCAGCAGCTTGGACGGGGGAAAAGAGACCCAGTACTTC.

CDR3 protein: CASGVMTLSGNTIYF. The CDR3 DNA follows: TGTGCCAGCGGAGTCATGACCCTCTCTGGAAACACCATATATTTT. The gene calls are TRBV6-6 and TRBJ1-3; D is unresolved. In germline, CDR1 is MNHNY, CDR2 SVGAGI (reference sequence). Trimming left V 8 bases short and J 0 bases short, with 14 bases between. This CDR3 is 15 amino acids long.

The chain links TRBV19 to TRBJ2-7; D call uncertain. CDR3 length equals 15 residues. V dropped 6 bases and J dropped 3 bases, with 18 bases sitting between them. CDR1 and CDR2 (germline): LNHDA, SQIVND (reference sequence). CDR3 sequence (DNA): TGTGCCAGTAGGATGCTGGGTGGGCAAGACTACGAGCAGTACTTC. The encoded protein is CASRMLGGQDYEQYF.

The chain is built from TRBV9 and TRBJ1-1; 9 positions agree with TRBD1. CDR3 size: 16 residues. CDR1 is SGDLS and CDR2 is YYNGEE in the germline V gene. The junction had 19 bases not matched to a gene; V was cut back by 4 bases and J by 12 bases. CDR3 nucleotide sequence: TGTGCCAGCAGCCCTCTGACAGGGGGACCTTCCCTAAGAACTTTCTTT. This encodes CASSPLTGGPSLRTFF.

The CDR3 spells CASSSGEPPYEQYF. The CDR3 DNA is TGTGCCAGCAGTTCAGGGGAGCCCCCCTACGAGCAGTACTTC. This chain joins TRBV7-2 and TRBJ2-7; D perhaps matches TRBD1 (6 bases). Germline CDR1 reads SGHTA; CDR2 reads FQGNSA. CDR3 length equals 14 residues. V gave up 6 bases and J gave up 2 bases, with 14 bases separating them. Full variable domain (missing parts from reference TRBV7-2 and TRBJ2-7): GAGVSQSPSNKVTEKGKDVELRCDPISGHTALYWYRQSLGQGLEFLIYFQGNSAPDKSGLPSDRFSAERTGGSVSTLTIQRTQQEDSAVYLCASSSGEPPYEQYFGPGTRLTVT.

DNA of the CDR3: TGTGCCAGTACCCTCTCCGGGACAGGGGCGACCTATGGCTACACCTTC. Translated: CASTLSGTGATYGYTF. The chain combines TRBV19 with TRBJ1-2; 10 nucleotides line up with TRBD1. Trimming took 7 bases from V and 4 from J; bases not matched to a gene: 12. The germline CDR1 and CDR2 sequences are LNHDA and SQIVND (reference sequence). This CDR3 region has 16 residues. Complete variable domain (other parts from reference TRBV19 and TRBJ1-2): DGGITQSPKYLFRKEGQNVTLSCEQNLNHDAMYWYRQDPGQGLRLIYYSQIVNDFQKGDIAEGYSVSREKKESFPLTVTSAQKNPTAFYLCASTLSGTGATYGYTFGSGTRLTVV.

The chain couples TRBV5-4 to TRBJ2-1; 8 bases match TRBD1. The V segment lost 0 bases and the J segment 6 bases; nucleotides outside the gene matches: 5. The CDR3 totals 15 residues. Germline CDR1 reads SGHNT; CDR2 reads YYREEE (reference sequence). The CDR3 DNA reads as TGTGCCAGCAGCTTGGCGGGACAGGTCGTCAATGAGCAGTTCTTC. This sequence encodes CASSLAGQVVNEQFF.

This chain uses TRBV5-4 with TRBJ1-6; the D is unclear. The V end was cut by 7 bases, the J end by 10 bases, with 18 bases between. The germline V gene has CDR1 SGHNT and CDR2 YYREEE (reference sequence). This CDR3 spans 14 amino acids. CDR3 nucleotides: TGTGCCAGCGGCAGATCACAGTCGAACTCACCCCTCCACTTT. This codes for CASGRSQSNSPLHF.

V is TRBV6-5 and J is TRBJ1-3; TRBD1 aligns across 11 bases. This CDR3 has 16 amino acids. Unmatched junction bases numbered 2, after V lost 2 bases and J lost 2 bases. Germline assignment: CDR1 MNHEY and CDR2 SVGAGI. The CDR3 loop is CASSYGGQGAGNTIYF. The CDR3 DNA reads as TGTGCCAGCAGTTACGGGGGACAGGGGGCTGGAAACACCATATATTTT.